This T cell receptor (beta chain) was obtained from a study of T cell responses to AZD1222 COVID-19 vaccine. This CDR3 comprises 16 residues. Germline CDR1 is SGHAT and CDR2 is FQNNGV. Study-level results: Among those given AZD1222, only five or six were seropositive at baseline. In a largely white British group with more females than males, clonal diversity was possibly underestimated. Receipt of two AZD1222 doses was followed by a rise in Spike-specific TCR breadth and depth.

The table came from immunoSEQ multiplex PCR; TCRdb's copy has only in-frame clones and leaves some out. The profile shows some 150,000 clones, 75% to 90% of them singletons. Turning to this clone: Its antigen is unidentified. At one end the junction does not follow the germline gene, possibly because of a read error.

The receptor comes from an adult who had recovered from COVID-19. The chain joins TRBV11-2 to TRBJ2-2; D is uncertain. Source: peripheral blood, taken after recovery from COVID-19. Written as DNA, the CDR3 is TGTGCCAGCAGCTTAGTAGTCGGGCAGAACGCCGGGGAGCTGTTTTTT. This sequence encodes CASSLVVGQNAGELFF.